The sequence of this T cell receptor beta chain was determined in a study of T cell clones after liver transplantation. Background on the study: Subjects received no induction therapy and standard immunosuppression until randomization at 12-24 months post-transplant.

V lost 3 bases, J lost 5 bases, and 9 bases lay in between. Per germline, CDR1 SGHRS and CDR2 YFSETQ. The CDR3 is made up of 13 amino acids. Sequencing was performed with immunoSEQ multiplex PCR; in TCRdb, only in-frame clones are kept and a portion is missing. The sample includes about 58,000 clones, approximately 70% of them seen just once. The TCR comes from a human patient who received a liver transplant. Some T cells may have originated in the graft donor. The V call is TRBV5-1, the J call TRBJ2-4; D is unclear. The starting material was CD4+ T cells from blood, obtained at the approximately 16-month timepoint. The CDR3 DNA reads TGCGCCAGCAGCTCTGGGCAGGAAAACATTCAGTACTTC. Amino acids: CASSSGQENIQYF.